Sequencing of this T cell receptor (beta chain) was carried out in a study of shared clonotypes between healthy human individuals. The study's findings and limits: Rarefaction showed sorted-subset sequencing was incomplete despite large depth. When compared with the clonotypes that were shared by all four sorted-subset donors, the non-shared clonotypes turned out to have lower generation probabilities. The sharing of about 5.3% of naive CD4 clonotypes was seen across a few donors.

Details on this clone: Its matching antigen is unknown.

The germline V gene encodes CDR1 SGHAT and CDR2 FQNNGV. The length of the CDR3 is 15 residues. Losses at the gene ends were 1 base for V and 6 bases for J; bases not matched to a gene: 8. Original methodology: Filtering differed for immunoSEQ, which gave only junction sequences without quality scores. Profiled with immunoSEQ multiplex PCR; TCRdb holds only in-frame clones, not every one. V, J and clone size are those of that table, while D and trimming were read from the DNA. The sample lists around 200,000 clones; over 50% were seen once. The rearrangement uses TRBV11-2 and TRBJ2-7, with 8 bases fitting TRBD1. The TCR sequence derives from a man aged 25 to 45 in good health. Sequencing used memory CD4+ T cells sorted from blood. The subset: CD45RA-negative fraction. The CDR3 DNA reads as TGTGCCAGCAGCTTAGCGAGACAGGGGTTGTCCGAGCAGTACTTC. Its translation: CASSLARQGLSEQYF.